Listed here are 17 T cell receptor beta chains from one sample, sequenced in a study of blood T cells in healthy people across ages. A second PCR, run for about 6 to 12 cycles, used a sample-barcoded 5' primer plus a J-beta primer mix. A single record per CDR3 protein comes from TCRdb applying MiXCR to the 5' RACE reads. The table lists almost 1 million distinct CDR3 sequences, 51% of them singletons. The sample taken for sequencing was blood. These receptors were taken from an older woman in good health.

This clonotype has more than one count but fewer than ten. The chain carries TRBV7-2 and TRBJ1-2; possible D gene TRBD1, 5 bases. V lost 1 base and J lost 6, with 15 bases in between. The CDR3 is made up of 15 amino acids. Germline loops: CDR1 SGHTA, CDR2 FQGNSA. The CDR3 DNA reads TGTGCCAGCAGCTTAGTTGGGGCGCAAAAGAATGGCTACACCTTC. Translated: CASSLVGAQKNGYTF.

This sequence joins TRBV11-3 and TRBJ2-3; D is tentatively TRBD1 or TRBD2 (6 bases each). V was pared by 5 bases and J by 4 bases, with 19 bases between. Germline V gives CDR1 SGHNT, CDR2 YENEEA. This CDR3 contains 16 residues. CDR3 sequence reads: CASSPRDPSGADTQYF. The CDR3 coding sequence is TGTGCCAGCAGCCCGCGGGATCCTTCAGGGGCAGATACGCAGTATTTT.

A few counts support this clonotype. The V gene is TRBV7-2, the J gene TRBJ2-3; D is unclear. The germline gives CDR1 SGHTA, CDR2 FQGNSA. With 4 bases removed from V and 2 bases from J, the gap between germline ends came to 10 bases. The CDR3 runs to 14 residues. CDR3 residues: CASSWNGVTDTQYF. The CDR3 DNA reads TGTGCCAGCAGCTGGAATGGAGTCACAGATACGCAGTATTTT.

This clonotype has a count of ten or more. The rearrangement joins TRBV12-3 or TRBV12-4 to TRBJ2-7, with unresolved D. The CDR3 extends over 13 amino acids. The V and J ends lost 3 bases and 4 bases respectively, with 10 bases between them. The DNA for the CDR3 is TGTGCCAGCAGTTTCTACCGAGGTTACGAGCAGTACTTC. Protein: CASSFYRGYEQYF.

This clonotype was counted between two and nine times. The rearrangement joins TRBV6-2 or TRBV6-3 to TRBJ2-2, with 12 bases aligning to TRBD2. The V segment lost 5 bases and the J segment 0 bases; nucleotides outside the gene matches: 1. The germline gives CDR1 MNHEY, CDR2 SVGEGT. The CDR3 loop spans 16 amino acids. CDR3 bases: TGTGCCAGCAGTAGGACTAGCGGGACGAACACCGGGGAGCTGTTTTTT. This sequence encodes CASSRTSGTNTGELFF.

The chain joins TRBV7-9 to TRBJ1-5; D not resolved. From germline, CDR1 is SEHNR and CDR2 FQNEAQ (reference sequence). Trimming removed 5 bases at V and 6 bases at J, with 11 bases between. CDR3 size: 13 residues. DNA of the CDR3: TGTGCCAGCAGCCCGCTTGACCCTCAGCCCCAGCATTTT. It is translated as CASSPLDPQPQHF.

The rearrangement uses TRBV4-1 and TRBJ1-1; 9 nucleotides align to TRBD1. CDR3 length equals 15 residues. V shed 3 bases, J shed 6 bases, and the junction held 8 bases outside the gene matches. Looked up from germline, CDR1 is MGHRA and CDR2 is YSYEKL. The CDR3 protein is CASSHGTGRVPEAFF. CDR3 nucleotides: TGCGCCAGCAGCCACGGGACAGGGAGGGTCCCTGAAGCTTTCTTT.

Note on this clonotype: One end of the junction varies from germline; a read error may be responsible. The chain employs TRBV20-1 and TRBJ2-3; 11 bases align to TRBD2. This CDR3 is built from 14 residues. CDR1 is DFQATT, CDR2 SNEGSKA, per germline (reference sequence). DNA of the CDR3: TGCGGTGCTAGAACTAGCGGGAGCTCGGGTACGCAGTATTTT. Amino acids: CGARTSGSSGTQYF.

This chain joins TRBV12-3 or TRBV12-4 and TRBJ2-5; tentative D call: TRBD1 (7 bases). The CDR3 covers 15 residues. Trimming stripped 5 bases from V and 4 bases from J, with 17 bases between. The CDR3 sequence is CASSNTGAGIETQYF. CDR3 DNA: TGTGCCAGCAGTAATACAGGGGCGGGGATAGAGACCCAGTACTTC.

This chain joins TRBV5-1 and TRBJ2-6; D uncertain. In germline, CDR1 is SGHRS, CDR2 YFSETQ. The CDR3 runs to 15 residues. Between the trimmed V and J ends, which lost 0 bases and 0 bases, there was a span of 4 bases. The CDR3 nucleotides are TGCGCCAGCAGCTTGGAGAGCTCTGGGGCCAACGTCCTGACTTTC. Protein sequence: CASSLESSGANVLTF. The entire variable domain, with the rest obtained from reference TRBV5-1 and TRBJ2-6, is as follows: KAGVTQTPRYLIKTRGQQVTLSCSPISGHRSVSWYQQTPGQGLQFLFEYFSETQRNKGNFPGRFSGRQFSNSRSEMNVSTLELGDSALYLCASSLESSGANVLTFGAGSRLTVL.

V and J are TRBV6-6 and TRBJ2-5, with D perhaps TRBD1 (6 bases). V gave up 2 bases and J gave up 2 bases, with 9 bases separating them. Germline loops: CDR1 MNHNY, CDR2 SVGAGI (reference sequence). This CDR3 region has 14 residues. The CDR3 loop reads CASSYAGQQETQYF. The CDR3 DNA reads as TGTGCCAGCAGTTACGCCGGACAGCAAGAGACCCAGTACTTC.

The chain couples TRBV7-9 to TRBJ2-4, with D possibly TRBD1 on 6 matching bases. This CDR3 spans 18 amino acids. V lost 5 bases, J lost 1 base, and 21 bases lay in between. Germline values: CDR1 SEHNR, CDR2 FQNEAQ (reference sequence). DNA of the CDR3: TGTGCCAGCAGCCCCCTGCAGGGGCGCAGCGACGCCAAAAACATTCAGTACTTC. Amino acid sequence: CASSPLQGRSDAKNIQYF. Full variable domain (remainder filled in from reference TRBV7-9 and TRBJ2-4): DTGVSQNPRHKITKRGQNVTFRCDPISEHNRLYWYRQTLGQGPEFLTYFQNEAQLEKSRLLSDRFSAERPKGSFSTLEIQRTEQGDSAMYLCASSPLQGRSDAKNIQYFGAGTRLSVL.

This clonotype was counted between two and nine times. The J gene is TRBJ2-7, the V gene TRBV20-1, with 7 positions matching TRBD2. The CDR3 runs to 16 residues. Trimming took 0 bases from V and 3 from J; bases not matched to a gene: 11. Germline CDR1 and CDR2: DFQATT and SNEGSKA (reference sequence). CDR3 nucleotide sequence: TGCAGTGCTAGAGATGTTGAGGCGGGAGCCAACTACGAGCAGTACTTC. Amino acids: CSARDVEAGANYEQYF.

V and J are TRBV5-5 and TRBJ1-5, with 9 bases identical to TRBD1. The V and J ends lost 4 bases and 6 bases, in that order; junction bases with no gene match: 8. CDR1 is SGHKS and CDR2 is YYEKEE in the germline V gene (reference sequence). The CDR3 covers 15 residues. The CDR3 loop reads CASSQKPGQGQPQHF. CDR3 DNA: TGTGCCAGCAGCCAAAAACCGGGACAGGGTCAGCCCCAGCATTTT.

This clonotype appeared a few times. In DNA form, the CDR3 reads TGTGCCTCCCGGGACAGGGGGCTCACAGATACGCAGTATTTT. As protein: CASRDRGLTDTQYF. The genes are TRBV30 and TRBJ2-3, with 12 bases fitting TRBD1. After removal of 7 bases from V and 2 bases from J, the junction contained 4 bases not matched to a gene. Germline V gene sequence: CDR1 GTSNPN, CDR2 SVGIG (reference sequence). The CDR3 totals 14 residues.

The rearrangement links TRBV13 to TRBJ2-5; unclear D gene. Germline V gene sequence: CDR1 PRHDT, CDR2 FYEKMQ (reference sequence). Trimming removed 4 bases at V and 3 bases at J, with 15 bases between. The CDR3 loop spans 15 amino acids. The CDR3 region is CASSSRTGWKETQYF. The DNA of the CDR3 is TGTGCCAGCAGCTCCCGGACCGGGTGGAAAGAGACCCAGTACTTC.

V and J are TRBV6-2 or TRBV6-3 and TRBJ2-7; 9 positions match TRBD1. Gene TRBJ2-5 matches the end of the DNA better, so the J call may be wrong. Germline lookup yields CDR1 MNHEY and CDR2 SVGEGT. The CDR3 totals 11 residues. The CDR3 spells CTTGQGETQYF. Written as DNA, the CDR3 is TGTACCACCGGACAGGGGGAGACCCAGTACTTC.